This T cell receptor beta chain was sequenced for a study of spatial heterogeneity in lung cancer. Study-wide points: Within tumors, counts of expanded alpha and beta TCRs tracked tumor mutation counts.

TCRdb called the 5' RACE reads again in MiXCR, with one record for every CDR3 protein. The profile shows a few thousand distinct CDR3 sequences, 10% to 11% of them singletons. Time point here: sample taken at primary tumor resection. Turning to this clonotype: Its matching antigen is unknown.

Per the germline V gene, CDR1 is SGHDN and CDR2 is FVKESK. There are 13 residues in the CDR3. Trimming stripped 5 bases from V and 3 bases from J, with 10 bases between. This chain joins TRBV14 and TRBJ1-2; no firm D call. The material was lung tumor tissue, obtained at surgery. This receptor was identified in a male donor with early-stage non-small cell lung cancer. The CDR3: CASSENVDYGYTF. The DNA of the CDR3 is TGTGCCAGCAGCGAAAACGTCGACTATGGCTACACCTTC.